Listed below are T cell receptor beta chains from one sample, sequenced in a study of CD8+ T cells in alopecia areata. Sequencing used immunoSEQ multiplex PCR; TCRdb keeps in-frame clones, though not all of them. Among around 190,000 clones, about three fifths were seen once, and the ten largest hold around 4.2%. The source material was CD4+ T cells sorted from blood, sampled at week 4, from a patient treated with tofacitinib. The receptors originated from a human donor with alopecia areata. The CDR3 runs from the conserved cysteine through the conserved F or W. A D gene is named only where the DNA matches it firmly. Clone size is shown for a subset of rows, as once, few, many or a class of expanded clone.

d_call: TRBD2; j_call: TRBJ2-7; v_call: TRBV4-2; clone_size: .; cdr3_aa: CASSPRTSGRLYEQYF; cdr3_nt: TGTGCCAGCAGCCCCCGGACTAGCGGGAGATTATACGAGCAGTACTTC
d_call: .; j_call: TRBJ2-2; v_call: TRBV5-1; clone_size: .; cdr3_aa: CASSGGPNTGELFF; cdr3_nt: TGCGCCAGCAGCGGGGGCCCGAACACCGGGGAGCTGTTTTTT
d_call: TRBD1; j_call: TRBJ2-4; v_call: TRBV25-1; clone_size: once; cdr3_aa: CASKRTGEDIQYF; cdr3_nt: TGTGCCAGCAAAAGGACAGGGGAGGACATTCAGTACTTC
d_call: .; j_call: TRBJ2-5; v_call: TRBV2; clone_size: .; cdr3_aa: CASSGRVGLETQYF; cdr3_nt: TGTGCCAGCAGTGGGCGGGTTGGGTTGGAGACCCAGTACTTC
d_call: .; j_call: TRBJ2-2; v_call: TRBV19; clone_size: many; cdr3_aa: CASTLGPGGELFF; cdr3_nt: TGTGCCAGTACCTTGGGCCCGGGCGGGGAGCTGTTTTTT
d_call: TRBD1; j_call: TRBJ1-1; v_call: TRBV29-1; clone_size: few; cdr3_aa: CSVRIGFGTGRNTEAFF; cdr3_nt: TGCAGCGTCCGAATTGGGTTCGGGACAGGGAGAAACACTGAAGCTTTCTTT
d_call: .; j_call: TRBJ1-1; v_call: TRBV29-1; clone_size: .; cdr3_aa: CSARLENTEAFF; cdr3_nt: TGCAGCGCCCGTCTGGAGAACACTGAAGCTTTCTTT
d_call: .; j_call: TRBJ2-1; v_call: TRBV11-3; clone_size: .; cdr3_aa: CASSRRGWASDEQFF; cdr3_nt: TGTGCCAGCAGCAGAAGGGGTTGGGCCAGCGATGAGCAGTTCTTC
d_call: .; j_call: TRBJ1-1; v_call: TRBV25-1; clone_size: .; cdr3_aa: CASSGRQPNTEAFF; cdr3_nt: TGTGCCAGCAGTGGGCGGCAGCCCAACACTGAAGCTTTCTTT
d_call: .; j_call: TRBJ2-5; v_call: TRBV30; clone_size: few; cdr3_aa: CAWSFQGGETQYF; cdr3_nt: TGTGCCTGGAGTTTCCAGGGAGGAGAGACCCAGTACTTC
d_call: TRBD2; j_call: TRBJ2-1; v_call: TRBV6-5; clone_size: few; cdr3_aa: CASRPTSGGAQFF; cdr3_nt: TGTGCCAGCAGACCTACTAGCGGGGGGGCTCAGTTCTTC
d_call: .; j_call: TRBJ2-4; v_call: TRBV6-5; clone_size: .; cdr3_aa: CASSYSTLTKNIQYF; cdr3_nt: TGTGCCAGCAGTTACTCGACGCTGACCAAAAACATTCAGTACTTC
d_call: TRBD1; j_call: TRBJ1-5; v_call: TRBV5-1; clone_size: .; cdr3_aa: CASSPDGQGNQPQHF; cdr3_nt: TGCGCCAGCAGCCCGGACGGACAGGGCAATCAGCCCCAGCATTTT
d_call: TRBD1; j_call: TRBJ1-5; v_call: TRBV30; clone_size: once; cdr3_aa: CAWSRGQGAGLGNQPQHF; cdr3_nt: TGTGCCTGGAGTAGGGGACAGGGGGCAGGGTTAGGCAATCAGCCCCAGCATTTT
d_call: .; j_call: TRBJ2-7; v_call: TRBV7-9; clone_size: .; cdr3_aa: CASSPLYEQYF; cdr3_nt: TGTGCCAGCAGCCCGTTATACGAGCAGTACTTC
d_call: TRBD1; j_call: TRBJ1-1; v_call: TRBV13; clone_size: .; cdr3_aa: CASSPRTGGSTEAFF; cdr3_nt: TGTGCCAGCAGCCCACGGACAGGCGGTAGCACTGAAGCTTTCTTT
d_call: .; j_call: TRBJ1-5; v_call: TRBV29-1; clone_size: .; cdr3_aa: CSVEVGGSQPQHF; cdr3_nt: TGCAGCGTTGAGGTTGGGGGGAGTCAGCCCCAGCATTTT
d_call: .; j_call: TRBJ2-7; v_call: TRBV18; clone_size: .; cdr3_aa: CASSPSPGASYEQYF; cdr3_nt: TGTGCCAGCTCACCAAGTCCAGGGGCGAGCTACGAGCAGTACTTC
d_call: TRBD1; j_call: TRBJ2-3; v_call: TRBV29-1; clone_size: few; cdr3_aa: CSVEIGTATDTQYF; cdr3_nt: TGCAGCGTTGAAATAGGGACAGCCACAGATACGCAGTATTTT
d_call: .; j_call: TRBJ1-1; v_call: TRBV7-2; clone_size: .; cdr3_aa: CASSFAPGRNTEAFF; cdr3_nt: TGTGCCAGCAGCTTCGCTCCCGGGAGGAACACTGAAGCTTTCTTT
d_call: .; j_call: TRBJ2-3; v_call: TRBV2; clone_size: few; cdr3_aa: CASSARLTTDTQYF; cdr3_nt: TGTGCCAGCAGTGCGCGACTTACGACAGATACGCAGTATTTT
d_call: .; j_call: TRBJ1-1; v_call: TRBV7-2; clone_size: once; cdr3_aa: CASSPYTGSEAFF; cdr3_nt: TGTGCCAGCAGCCCCTACACAGGGAGTGAAGCTTTCTTT
d_call: TRBD2; j_call: TRBJ2-7; v_call: TRBV9; clone_size: once; cdr3_aa: CASSPRGEGDYEQYF; cdr3_nt: TGTGCCAGCAGCCCCCGGGGGGAGGGAGACTACGAGCAGTACTTC
d_call: .; j_call: TRBJ2-2; v_call: TRBV5-4; clone_size: .; cdr3_aa: CASSLDSANTGELFF; cdr3_nt: TGTGCCAGCAGCCTGGACAGTGCGAACACCGGGGAGCTGTTTTTT
d_call: TRBD1; j_call: TRBJ2-2; v_call: TRBV2; clone_size: once; cdr3_aa: CASSFDREGSGELFF; cdr3_nt: TGTGCCAGCAGCTTTGACAGGGAAGGGTCCGGGGAGCTGTTTTTT
d_call: .; j_call: TRBJ1-4; v_call: TRBV4-3; clone_size: .; cdr3_aa: CASSQDTRDEKLFF; cdr3_nt: TGCGCCAGCAGCCAAGATACGCGTGACGAAAAACTGTTTTTT
d_call: .; j_call: TRBJ1-2; v_call: TRBV20-1; clone_size: .; cdr3_aa: CSATGPYGYTF; cdr3_nt: TGCAGTGCCACAGGACCGTATGGCTACACCTTC
d_call: .; j_call: TRBJ2-7; v_call: TRBV7-2; clone_size: .; cdr3_aa: CASSLDGTYEQYF; cdr3_nt: TGTGCCAGCAGCTTAGACGGGACCTACGAGCAGTACTTC
d_call: TRBD2; j_call: TRBJ2-5; v_call: TRBV5-4; clone_size: .; cdr3_aa: CASTLRLAGGYQETQYF; cdr3_nt: TGTGCCAGCACCTTGCGGCTAGCGGGGGGGTACCAAGAGACCCAGTACTTC
d_call: .; j_call: TRBJ1-5; v_call: TRBV7-2; clone_size: .; cdr3_aa: CASSLEGQPQHF; cdr3_nt: TGTGCCAGCAGCTTAGAGGGTCAGCCCCAGCATTTT
d_call: .; j_call: TRBJ2-3; v_call: TRBV5-1; clone_size: few; cdr3_aa: CASSLGIGSASTDTQYF; cdr3_nt: TGCGCCAGCAGCTTGGGGATTGGTAGTGCTAGCACAGATACGCAGTATTTT
d_call: .; j_call: TRBJ1-1; v_call: TRBV7-9; clone_size: few; cdr3_aa: CASSSYKSEAFF; cdr3_nt: TGTGCCAGCAGTTCCTATAAATCTGAAGCTTTCTTT
d_call: .; j_call: TRBJ1-4; v_call: TRBV20-1; clone_size: .; cdr3_aa: CSASRARGLFF; cdr3_nt: TGCAGTGCTAGTCGTGCCCGCGGACTGTTTTTT
d_call: TRBD2; j_call: TRBJ2-5; v_call: TRBV29-1; clone_size: few; cdr3_aa: CSVAAGVQETQYF; cdr3_nt: TGCAGCGTTGCAGCGGGGGTACAAGAGACCCAGTACTTC
d_call: TRBD2; j_call: TRBJ2-7; v_call: TRBV27; clone_size: few; cdr3_aa: CASRASGATTSYEQYF; cdr3_nt: TGTGCCAGCAGGGCTAGCGGGGCCACGACCTCCTACGAGCAGTACTTC
d_call: .; j_call: TRBJ2-7; v_call: TRBV5-6; clone_size: .; cdr3_aa: CASSLLGGEQYF; cdr3_nt: TGTGCCAGCAGCTTGCTTGGGGGCGAGCAGTACTTC
d_call: .; j_call: TRBJ2-2; v_call: TRBV30; clone_size: .; cdr3_aa: CAWSDRLTGELFF; cdr3_nt: TGTGCCTGGAGCGACAGGCTCACCGGGGAGCTGTTTTTT
d_call: .; j_call: TRBJ2-3; v_call: TRBV9; clone_size: .; cdr3_aa: CASSGGHRRTDTQYF; cdr3_nt: TGTGCCAGCAGCGGGGGGCACCGCCGCACAGATACGCAGTATTTT
d_call: .; j_call: TRBJ1-2; v_call: TRBV10-3; clone_size: few; cdr3_aa: CAISSTAYYGYTF; cdr3_nt: TGTGCCATCAGTTCGACGGCGTACTATGGCTACACCTTC
d_call: .; j_call: TRBJ1-5; v_call: TRBV5-1; clone_size: .; cdr3_aa: CASSLRGDQPQHF; cdr3_nt: TGCGCCAGCAGCTTGAGGGGAGATCAGCCCCAGCATTTT
d_call: .; j_call: TRBJ1-5; v_call: TRBV7-2; clone_size: .; cdr3_aa: CASSPGGTNQPQHF; cdr3_nt: TGTGCCAGCAGCCCCGGGGGGACAAATCAGCCCCAGCATTTT
d_call: .; j_call: TRBJ2-7; v_call: TRBV4-2; clone_size: .; cdr3_aa: CASSQASGVSGLYEQYF; cdr3_nt: TGTGCCAGCAGCCAAGCTTCGGGGGTGTCAGGCCTCTACGAGCAGTACTTC
d_call: .; j_call: TRBJ1-1; v_call: TRBV30; clone_size: .; cdr3_aa: CAWFLGHTEAFF; cdr3_nt: TGTGCCTGGTTTCTGGGGCATACTGAAGCTTTCTTT